The clone carrying this T cell receptor (beta chain) was recorded at least ten times. What it binds is unknown. The data were taken from a study of beta chain features in type 1 diabetes. Findings and limits, study-wide: In type 1 diabetes patients, VDJ junctions had fewer insertions; deletions at these junctions were more frequent.

Expressed TCRB transcripts were sequenced because the isolated RNA had all been reverse transcribed beforehand. Assay used: immunoSEQ multiplex PCR; TCRdb lists only in-frame clones, some missing. Among 110,000 to 150,000 clones listed, 6.9% were seen once. Populations obtained by sorting all exceeded 95% purity. Trimming took 0 bases from V and 11 from J, leaving 11 bases between them. Germline loops: CDR1 SNHLY, CDR2 FYNNEI. The CDR3 has 13 amino acids. The chain combines TRBV2 with TRBJ2-1; D unclear. This TCR came from a young woman in good health. The sample comprised central memory CD4+ T cells from blood. The DNA of the CDR3 is TGTGCCAGCAGTGAAGCGACTCGCGGCAAGCAGTTCTTC. It encodes CASSEATRGKQFF.